The rows below give T cell receptor beta chains drawn from one sample of a study of shared clonotypes between healthy human individuals. Using immunoSEQ multiplex PCR, the repertoire was profiled, and TCRdb retains in-frame clones only, with some absent. In the table there are millions of clones, about 95% of which are singletons. Material: naive CD4+ T cells sorted from blood. These receptors all stem from a man aged 18 to 30 in good health. Both conserved end residues are part of each CDR3. Each record gives: V gene, J gene, D gene, CDR3 length, clone size, CDR3 DNA, CDR3 protein. D genes are given only for firm matches. Not every row has a clone size; where given, it reads once, few, many or a size class.

>TRBV18|TRBJ2-7|TRBD1|14|NA
TGTGCCAGCTCACAGGGACAGGGGGTTTACGAGCAGTACTTC
CASSQGQGVYEQYF
>TRBV18|TRBJ1-5|TRBD1|17|NA
TGTGCCAGCTCACCAAACGTGGGACAGGGGGGACGGGGTGCCCAGCATTTT
CASSPNVGQGGRGAQHF
>TRBV6-6|TRBJ1-1|TRBD1|13|NA
TGTGCCAGCAGCCGGACAGGGGGCACTGAAGCTTTCTTT
CASSRTGGTEAFF
>TRBV5-1|TRBJ2-1|TRBD2|15|NA
TGCGCCAGCAGCTTGGTGCTAGCGGGGGGAGATGAGCAGTTCTTC
CASSLVLAGGDEQFF
>TRBV12-5|TRBJ2-7|TRBD2|14|NA
TGTGCTAGTGGTTTGGGGACTAGCGGTAACGAGCAGTACTTC
CASGLGTSGNEQYF
>TRBV28|TRBJ1-6|TRBD1|16|NA
TGTGCCAGCAGTCACCAGGGGGCCCCATATAATTCACCCCTCCACTTT
CASSHQGAPYNSPLHF
>TRBV30|TRBJ2-5|NA|12|NA
TGTGCCTGGAGTGGGGGGGCGGAGACCCAGTACTTC
CAWSGGAETQYF
>TRBV9|TRBJ2-5|NA|13|NA
TGTGCCAGCAGCGTAAGGGGAGAGGAGACCCAGTACTTC
CASSVRGEETQYF
>TRBV29-1|TRBJ2-1|NA|15|NA
TGCAGCGTTGAAGATCGAATAGCGAGAGGCAATGAGCAGTTCTTC
CSVEDRIARGNEQFF
>TRBV6-6|TRBJ2-2|NA|14|NA
TGTGCCAGCATTCCAGACTCGAACACCGGGGAGCTGTTTTTT
CASIPDSNTGELFF
>TRBV29-1|TRBJ1-2|NA|12|NA
TGCAGCGTTGAGGGTCATAACTATGGCTACACCTTC
CSVEGHNYGYTF
>TRBV2|TRBJ2-7|NA|14|NA
TGTGCCAGCAGTGCGACCCAGGCCCCGGCCGAGCAGTACTTC
CASSATQAPAEQYF
>TRBV2|TRBJ1-1|TRBD1|13|NA
TGTGCCAGCAGCGTCGGACAGGCCACTGAAGCTTTCTTT
CASSVGQATEAFF
>TRBV7-9|TRBJ2-2|NA|14|NA
TGTGCCAGCAGGTTCGGGAGGAACACCGGGGAGCTGTTTTTT
CASRFGRNTGELFF
>TRBV10-2|TRBJ2-1|TRBD1|15|once
TGCGCCAGCAGAGAAGGACAGGGTTCCTACAATGAGCAGTTCTTC
CASREGQGSYNEQFF
>TRBV6-5|TRBJ1-6|NA|15|NA
TGTGCCAGCAGTTACTCTGCAGCCTATAATTCACCCCTCCACTTT
CASSYSAAYNSPLHF
>TRBV19|TRBJ2-7|NA|14|NA
TGTGCCAGTAGTGGAGACACCCGATTCTACGAGCAGTACTTC
CASSGDTRFYEQYF
>TRBV5-1|TRBJ1-1|NA|15|NA
TGCGCCACTACGAAAAACGACAGGCCGGGCACTGAAGCTTTCTTT
CATTKNDRPGTEAFF
>TRBV5-6|TRBJ2-1|NA|16|NA
TGTGCCAGCAGCTTGCGTCGCGCAACCTCCTACAATGAGCAGTTCTTC
CASSLRRATSYNEQFF
>TRBV7-2|TRBJ1-2|TRBD1|14|NA
TGTGCCAGCAGCTTAGAAGGGGACAGGCGAGGCTACACCTTC
CASSLEGDRRGYTF
>TRBV6-5|TRBJ1-1|NA|14|NA
TGTGCCAGCAGTCCGCCAGGGAGGAACACTGAAGCTTTCTTT
CASSPPGRNTEAFF
>TRBV7-9|TRBJ2-1|TRBD2|15|NA
TGTGCCAGCAGCTTAGGCGGGGGGGATGGCAGAGAGCAGTTCTTC
CASSLGGGDGREQFF
>TRBV2|TRBJ2-7|NA|14|NA
TGTGCCAGCAGTACAGGGCCCCCCGCATACGAGCAGTACTTC
CASSTGPPAYEQYF
>TRBV11-3|TRBJ1-2|NA|15|NA
TGTGCCAGCAGTCGCTTCTACCGACCCGAATATGGCTACACCTTC
CASSRFYRPEYGYTF
>TRBV7-2|TRBJ2-7|TRBD2|16|NA
TGTGCCAGCAGCTTGGTCGGGGCTAGCGGAAACTACGAGCAGTACTTC
CASSLVGASGNYEQYF
>TRBV5-4|TRBJ1-1|NA|13|NA
TGTGCCAGCAGCTTGGGGGTGGGTACTGAAGCTTTCTTT
CASSLGVGTEAFF
>TRBV6-5|TRBJ1-2|NA|14|NA
TGTGCCAGCAGTTACTCGGTCAGGGGTAACGGCTACACCTTC
CASSYSVRGNGYTF
>TRBV12-5|TRBJ2-5|NA|12|NA
TGTGCTTGTTGGGGGCCATTGGAGACCCAGTACTTC
CACWGPLETQYF
>TRBV11-2|TRBJ2-2|TRBD2|15|NA
TGTGCCAGCAGCTCCTCCGGGACTAGTTTAAGGGAGCTGTTTTTT
CASSSSGTSLRELFF
>TRBV29-1|TRBJ2-1|NA|11|once
TGCAGCGGAGGTGAACACAATGAGCAGTTCTTC
CSGGEHNEQFF
>TRBV15|TRBJ2-5|NA|15|NA
TGTGCCACCAGCAGAGATATAAGTGGGCAAGAGACCCAGTACTTC
CATSRDISGQETQYF
>TRBV10-1|TRBJ1-1|NA|13|once
TGCGCCAGCAGTGATTACAGGGCCACTGAAGCTTTCTTT
CASSDYRATEAFF
>TRBV6-1|TRBJ1-5|NA|14|NA
TGTGCCAGCAAAACAGGGTTTAGCAATCAGCCCCAGCATTTT
CASKTGFSNQPQHF
>TRBV11-3|TRBJ2-7|NA|14|once
TGTGCCAGCAGCTTCTACGGGATAGCCTACGAGCAGTACTTC
CASSFYGIAYEQYF
>TRBV5-1|TRBJ2-2|NA|16|NA
TGCGCCAGCAGCTTGGTCCTAGGAGTCTCCACCGGGGAGCTGTTTTTT
CASSLVLGVSTGELFF
>TRBV11-3|TRBJ2-1|TRBD2|15|NA
TGTGCCAGCAGCTTAGCGACGGGGGGCTACAATGAGCAGTTCTTC
CASSLATGGYNEQFF
>TRBV9|TRBJ2-3|NA|14|NA
TGTGCCAGCGGACCACAGACAAGCACAGATACGCAGTATTTT
CASGPQTSTDTQYF
>TRBV4-2|TRBJ2-7|TRBD1|15|NA
TGTGCCAGCAGCCAAACGGGACAGGGGGCCCGGGAGCAGTACTTC
CASSQTGQGAREQYF
>TRBV28|TRBJ2-2|TRBD2|19|NA
TGTGCCAGCAGCCCGGGACTAGCGGGGTTCTTGTCGAACACCGGGGAGCTGTTTTTT
CASSPGLAGFLSNTGELFF
>TRBV28|TRBJ2-3|NA|16|once
TGTGCCAGCAGTTTAGGTCGGGCCCCAAGCACAGATACGCAGTATTTT
CASSLGRAPSTDTQYF
>TRBV11-2|TRBJ1-1|NA|14|NA
TGTGCCAGCAGCTTAGTAGGCAGGGGCGCTGAAGCTTTCTTT
CASSLVGRGAEAFF
>TRBV2|TRBJ2-1|NA|11|NA
TGTGCCAGCAGTGTGTGGTATGAGCAGTTCTTC
CASSVWYEQFF
>TRBV21-1|TRBJ1-5|NA|17|NA
TGTGCCAGCAGCCGTACAAGAAGAGAGACCCGCAATCAGCCCCAGCATTTT
CASSRTRRETRNQPQHF
>TRBV5-1|TRBJ2-7|NA|11|NA
TGCGCCAGCAGCAGTGGCGTCGAGCAGTACTTC
CASSSGVEQYF
>TRBV7-9|TRBJ1-3|NA|13|NA
TGTGCCAGCAGCTTAGGAGGTGGAAACACCATATATTTT
CASSLGGGNTIYF
>TRBV30|TRBJ1-4|NA|14|NA
TGTGCCTGGAGTGTATGGCCACGGGAGGAAAAACTGTTTTTT
CAWSVWPREEKLFF
>TRBV28|TRBJ1-2|TRBD1|15|NA
TGTGCCAGCAGTTTGGGGGACAGAGTATACAGTGGCTACACCTTC
CASSLGDRVYSGYTF
>TRBV7-2|TRBJ2-3|TRBD2|17|NA
TGTGCCAGCAGCTTTTCCGGGACTAGCGGGGGGACAGATACGCAGTATTTT
CASSFSGTSGGTDTQYF
>TRBV10-3|TRBJ1-2|TRBD1|14|NA
TGTGCCATCAGTGAGCACGGGACAGACTATGGCTACACCTTC
CAISEHGTDYGYTF
>TRBV11-2|TRBJ1-2|TRBD1|15|NA
TGTGCCAGCAGCCCCTCGGGGACAGTCCTCTATGGCTACACCTTC
CASSPSGTVLYGYTF
>TRBV10-3|TRBJ2-1|TRBD2|16|once
TGTGCCATCAGTGATCAGTGGACTAGCGGGAACAATGAGCAGTTCTTC
CAISDQWTSGNNEQFF
>TRBV18|TRBJ2-3|NA|13|NA
TGTGCCAGCTCACCACCTGGGCGGGAACCGCAGTATTTT
CASSPPGREPQYF
>TRBV9|TRBJ1-6|TRBD1|15|NA
TGTGCCAGCAGCGTGGGACAGGACGATAATTCACCCCTCCACTTT
CASSVGQDDNSPLHF
>TRBV5-1|TRBJ1-4|TRBD1|14|NA
TGCGCCAGCAGAGGGGACAGGGGGACTGAAAAACTGTTTTTT
CASRGDRGTEKLFF
>TRBV5-1|TRBJ1-1|TRBD1|15|NA
TGCGCCAGCAGCTTTTACAGGGGGAAGGGCACTGAAGCTTTCTTT
CASSFYRGKGTEAFF
>TRBV7-2|TRBJ2-7|TRBD2|17|NA
TGTGCCAGCAGCTTAGTAGCTCTAGCGGGAGTCAAAAGCGAGCAGTACTTC
CASSLVALAGVKSEQYF
>TRBV2|TRBJ1-1|NA|12|NA
TGTGCCAGCAATGCCCCGACAGGAGAAGCTTTCTTT
CASNAPTGEAFF
>TRBV7-6|TRBJ2-7|TRBD2|14|NA
TGTGCCAGCAGTCTCCTAGCGGCTTCCTACGAGCAGTACTTC
CASSLLAASYEQYF
>TRBV29-1|TRBJ2-3|NA|14|NA
TGCAGCGTTGAAGGCCAGAAGATCACAGATACGCAGTATTTT
CSVEGQKITDTQYF